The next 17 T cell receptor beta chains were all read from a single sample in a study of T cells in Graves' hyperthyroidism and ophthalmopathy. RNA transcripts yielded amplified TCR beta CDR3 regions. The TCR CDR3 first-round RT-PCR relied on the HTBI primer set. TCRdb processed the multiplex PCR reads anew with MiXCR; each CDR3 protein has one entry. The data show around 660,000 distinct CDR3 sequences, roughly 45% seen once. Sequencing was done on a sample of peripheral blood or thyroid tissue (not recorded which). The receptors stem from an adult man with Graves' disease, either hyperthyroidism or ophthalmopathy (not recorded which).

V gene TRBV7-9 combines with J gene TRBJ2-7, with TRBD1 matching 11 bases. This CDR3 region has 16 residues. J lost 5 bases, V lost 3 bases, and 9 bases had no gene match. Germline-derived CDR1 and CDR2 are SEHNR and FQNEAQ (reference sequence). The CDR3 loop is CASSFHPGQGGNEQYF. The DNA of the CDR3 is TGTGCCAGCAGCTTTCACCCGGGACAGGGGGGCAACGAGCAGTACTTC.

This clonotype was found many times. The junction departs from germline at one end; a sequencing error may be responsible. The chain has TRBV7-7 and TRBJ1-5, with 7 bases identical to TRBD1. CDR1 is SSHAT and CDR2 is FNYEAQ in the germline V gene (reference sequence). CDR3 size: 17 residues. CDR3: CASSLPSRGYSNQPQHF. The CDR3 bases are TGTGCTAGCAGCTTACCGTCCAGGGGGTATAGCAATCAGCCCCAGCATTTT.

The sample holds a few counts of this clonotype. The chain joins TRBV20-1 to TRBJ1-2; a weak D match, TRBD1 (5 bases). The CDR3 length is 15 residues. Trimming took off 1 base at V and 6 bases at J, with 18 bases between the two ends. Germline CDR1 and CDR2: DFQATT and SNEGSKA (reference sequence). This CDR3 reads CSARVLGGGGNGYTF. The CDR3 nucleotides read TGCAGTGCTAGAGTTTTGGGGGGAGGCGGGAATGGCTACACCTTC.

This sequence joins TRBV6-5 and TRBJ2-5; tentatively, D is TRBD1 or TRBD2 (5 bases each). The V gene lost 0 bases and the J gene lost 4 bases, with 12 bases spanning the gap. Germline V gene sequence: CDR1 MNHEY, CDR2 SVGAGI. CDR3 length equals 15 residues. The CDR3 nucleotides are TGTGCCAGCAGTTACTCTGAGGGGCAGCCAGAGACCCAGTACTTC. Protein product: CASSYSEGQPETQYF.

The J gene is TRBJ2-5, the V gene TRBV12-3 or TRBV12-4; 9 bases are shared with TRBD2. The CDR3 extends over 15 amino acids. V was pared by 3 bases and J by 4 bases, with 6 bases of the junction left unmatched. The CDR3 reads CASSFAGGPSETQYF. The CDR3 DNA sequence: TGTGCCAGCAGTTTCGCGGGAGGGCCCTCAGAGACCCAGTACTTC.

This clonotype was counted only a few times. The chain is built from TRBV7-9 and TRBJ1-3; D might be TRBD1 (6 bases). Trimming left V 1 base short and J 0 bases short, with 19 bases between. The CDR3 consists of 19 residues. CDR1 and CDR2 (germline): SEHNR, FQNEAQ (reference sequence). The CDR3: CASSLVPGGRLFSGNTIYF. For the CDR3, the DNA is TGTGCCAGCAGCTTAGTTCCCGGGGGCAGACTGTTCTCTGGAAACACCATATATTTT.

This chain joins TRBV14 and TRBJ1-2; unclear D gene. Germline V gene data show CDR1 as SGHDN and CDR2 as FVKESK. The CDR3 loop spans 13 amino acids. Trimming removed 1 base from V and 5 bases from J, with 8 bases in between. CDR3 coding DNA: TGTGCCAGCAGCCAAGTTTCGGGTTATGGCTACACCTTC. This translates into CASSQVSGYGYTF.

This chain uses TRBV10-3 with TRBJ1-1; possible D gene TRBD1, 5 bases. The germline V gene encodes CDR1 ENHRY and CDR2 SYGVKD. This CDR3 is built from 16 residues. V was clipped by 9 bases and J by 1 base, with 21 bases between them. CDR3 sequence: CAISNEGQGENTEAFF. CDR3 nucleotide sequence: TGTGCCATATCTAATGAGGGGCAGGGCGAGAACACTGAAGCTTTCTTT.

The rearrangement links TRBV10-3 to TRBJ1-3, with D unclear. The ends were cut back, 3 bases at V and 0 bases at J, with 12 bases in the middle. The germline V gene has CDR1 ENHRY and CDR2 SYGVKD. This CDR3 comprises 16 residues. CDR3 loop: CAISDPAESSGNTIYF. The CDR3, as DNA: TGTGCCATCAGTGACCCGGCCGAGAGCTCTGGAAACACCATATATTTT.

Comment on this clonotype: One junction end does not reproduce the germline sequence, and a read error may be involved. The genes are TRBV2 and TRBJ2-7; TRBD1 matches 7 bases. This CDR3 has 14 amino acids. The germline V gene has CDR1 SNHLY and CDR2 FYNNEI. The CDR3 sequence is CASRSTGNSYEQHF. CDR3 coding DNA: TGTGCCAGCAGGTCGACAGGGAACTCCTACGAGCAGCACTTC.

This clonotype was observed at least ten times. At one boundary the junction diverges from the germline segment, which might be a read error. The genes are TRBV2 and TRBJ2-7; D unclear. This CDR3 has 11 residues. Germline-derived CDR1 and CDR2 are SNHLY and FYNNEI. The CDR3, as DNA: TGTGCCAGCAGGGAAGGGATCGAGCAGTACTTC. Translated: CASREGIEQYF. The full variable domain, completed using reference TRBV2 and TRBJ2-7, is EPEVTQTPSHQVTQMGQEVILRCVPISNHLYFYWYRQILGQKVEFLVSFYNNEISEKSEIFDDQFSVERPDGSNFTLKIRSTKLEDSAMYFCASREGIEQYFGPGTRLTVT.

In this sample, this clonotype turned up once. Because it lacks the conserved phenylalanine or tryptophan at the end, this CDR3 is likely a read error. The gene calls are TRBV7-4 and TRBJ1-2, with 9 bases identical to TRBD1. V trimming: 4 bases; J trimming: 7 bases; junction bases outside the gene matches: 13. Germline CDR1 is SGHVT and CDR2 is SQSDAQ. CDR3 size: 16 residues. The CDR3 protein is CASSSRTGTGPPGYTY. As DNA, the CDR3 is TGTGCCAGCAGCTCACGAACCGGGACAGGGCCTCCTGGCTACACCTAC.

CDR3: CSASETENTEAFF. The DNA of the CDR3 is TGCAGTGCTAGTGAGACAGAGAACACTGAAGCTTTCTTT. J is TRBJ1-1 and V is TRBV20-1; perhaps TRBD1 as D (5 bases). Per germline, CDR1 DFQATT and CDR2 SNEGSKA (reference sequence). V lost 3 bases to trimming and J lost 1 base, with 9 bases between them. This CDR3 spans 13 amino acids.

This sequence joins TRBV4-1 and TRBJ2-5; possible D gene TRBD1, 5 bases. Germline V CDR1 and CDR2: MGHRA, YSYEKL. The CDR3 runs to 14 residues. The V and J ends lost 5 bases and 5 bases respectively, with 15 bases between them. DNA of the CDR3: TGCGCCAGCAGCTTCAGGGAAAACGGGGAGACCCAGTACTTC. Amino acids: CASSFRENGETQYF.

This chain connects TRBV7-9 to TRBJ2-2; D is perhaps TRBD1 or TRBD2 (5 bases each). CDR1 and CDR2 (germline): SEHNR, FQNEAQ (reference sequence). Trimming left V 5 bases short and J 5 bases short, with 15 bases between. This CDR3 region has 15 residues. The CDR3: CASSTPQGGTGELFF. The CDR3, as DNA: TGTGCCAGCAGCACGCCCCAGGGCGGGACCGGGGAGCTGTTTTTT.

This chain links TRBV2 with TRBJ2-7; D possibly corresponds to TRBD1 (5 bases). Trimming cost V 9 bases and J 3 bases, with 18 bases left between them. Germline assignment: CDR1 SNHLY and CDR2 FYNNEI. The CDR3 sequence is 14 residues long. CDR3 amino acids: CASSQGYRGYEQYF. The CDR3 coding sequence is TGTGCCAGTTCGCAGGGTTATAGGGGCTACGAGCAGTACTTC.

The CDR3: CASSLGQGSGKQYF. The DNA for the CDR3 is TGTGCCAGCAGCTTAGGGCAGGGTAGCGGCAAGCAGTACTTC. The chain employs TRBV7-8 and TRBJ2-7, with a weak D call TRBD2 (6 bases). CDR1 is SGHVS and CDR2 is FQNEAQ in the germline V gene. Trimming shortened V by 1 base and J by 8 bases, and 15 bases separated the two germline ends. This CDR3 is built from 14 residues. The full variable domain, rest sourced from reference TRBV7-8 and TRBJ2-7, is GAGVSQSPRYKVAKRGQDVALRCDPISGHVSLFWYQQALGQGPEFLTYFQNEAQLDKSGLPSDRFFAERPEGSVSTLKIQRTQQEDSAVYLCASSLGQGSGKQYFGPGTRLTVT.